This T cell receptor (beta chain) was captured in a study of graft-versus-host responses after intestinal transplantation. Study-level background: Recipients across the board were started on anti-thymocyte globulin induction, then kept on tacrolimus and steroids for two to three years.

About this clone itself: What it binds is unknown.

Method: immunoSEQ multiplex PCR; TCRdb's copy keeps in-frame clones and lacks some. The sample records 49,000 or so clones, about 93% being singletons. Study-wide findings and caveats: Some patients had graft-donor T cell macrochimerism, and their allografts showed high graft-versus-host to host-versus-graft clonal ratios. Early post-transplant falls in HvG clones accompanied the peak levels of circulating GvH clones.

This CDR3 has 12 amino acids. Trimming stripped 3 bases from V and 2 bases from J, with 6 bases between. Germline loops: CDR1 GTSNPN, CDR2 SVGIG (reference sequence). The rearrangement uses TRBV30 and TRBJ2-3; unclear D gene. Sample: PBMCs, taken about 800 days after a first intestinal transplant, on the day of a second. The origin of this receptor is a human patient who received an intestinal transplant, so some T cells may come from the graft donor. CDR3 in DNA: TGTGCCTGGAGGCAGGTCACAGATACGCAGTATTTT. Translating gives CAWRQVTDTQYF.